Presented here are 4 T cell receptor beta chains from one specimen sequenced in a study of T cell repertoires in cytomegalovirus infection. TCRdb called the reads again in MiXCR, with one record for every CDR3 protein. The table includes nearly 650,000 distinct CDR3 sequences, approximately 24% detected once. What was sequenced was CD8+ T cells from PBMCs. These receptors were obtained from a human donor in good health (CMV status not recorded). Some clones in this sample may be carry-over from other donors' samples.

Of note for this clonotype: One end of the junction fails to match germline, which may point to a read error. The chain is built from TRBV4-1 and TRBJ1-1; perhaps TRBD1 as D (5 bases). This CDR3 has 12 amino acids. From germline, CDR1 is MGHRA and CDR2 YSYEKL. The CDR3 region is CTSSPQGSEAFF. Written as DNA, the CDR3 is TGCACCAGCAGCCCCCAGGGCTCTGAAGCTTTCTTT.

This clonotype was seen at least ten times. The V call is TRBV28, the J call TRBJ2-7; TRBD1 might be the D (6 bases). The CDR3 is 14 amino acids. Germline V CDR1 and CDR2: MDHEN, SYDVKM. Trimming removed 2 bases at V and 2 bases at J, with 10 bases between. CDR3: CASSLNQGTYEQYV. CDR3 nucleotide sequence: TGTGCCAGCAGTTTAAACCAGGGGACCTACGAGCAGTACGTC.

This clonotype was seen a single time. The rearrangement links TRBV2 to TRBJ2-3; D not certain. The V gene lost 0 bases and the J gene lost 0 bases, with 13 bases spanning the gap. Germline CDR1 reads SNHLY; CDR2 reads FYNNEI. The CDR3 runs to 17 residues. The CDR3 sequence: CASSEALWAVSTDTQYF. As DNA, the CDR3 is TGTGCCAGCAGTGAAGCGCTTTGGGCAGTCAGCACAGATACGCAGTATTTT.

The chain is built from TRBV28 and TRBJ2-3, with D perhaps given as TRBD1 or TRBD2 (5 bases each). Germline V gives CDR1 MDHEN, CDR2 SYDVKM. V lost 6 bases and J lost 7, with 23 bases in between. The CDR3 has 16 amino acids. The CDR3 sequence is CASSPSPDGPGHTQYF. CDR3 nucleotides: TGTGCCAGCAGCCCCAGCCCAGACGGCCCGGGGCATACGCAGTATTTT. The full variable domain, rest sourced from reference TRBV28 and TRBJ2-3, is DVKVTQSSRYLVKRTGEKVFLECVQDMDHENMFWYRQDPGLGLRLIYFSYDVKMKEKGDIPEGYSVSREKKERFSLILESASTNQTSMYLCASSPSPDGPGHTQYFGPGTRLTVL.